These T cell receptor beta chains were read from a single sample in a study of blood T cell repertoires in COVID-19. Here immunoSEQ multiplex PCR was the method, and the copy in TCRdb shows in-frame clones only, minus some. The table includes hundreds of thousands of clones, roughly 87% detected once. The sequencing sample was made of peripheral blood. All receptors derive from a young man with active or convalescent COVID-19. Both conserved end residues are part of each CDR3.

TRBV1	TRBJ1-2	15	CTSSQVGGSSYGYTF
TRBV19	TRBJ1-6	13	CASGTGDASPLHF
TRBV7-8	TRBJ1-1	16	CASSQDRAHLDTEAFF
TRBV2	TRBJ2-7	14	CASSFTRQDYEQYF
TRBV11-2	TRBJ1-2	15	CASSQQGATNYGYTF
TRBV5-4	TRBJ2-3	16	CASSPGLAAPTDTQYF
TRBV7-9	TRBJ2-2	16	CASTPLTGVNTGELFF
TRBV2	TRBJ1-1	12	CASRGWNTEAFF
TRBV7-2	TRBJ2-3	17	CASSARTSGDHTDTQYF
TRBV6-1	TRBJ2-1	15	CASSEGTGGHNEQFF
TRBV2	TRBJ2-1	17	CASRTSSGNRSYNEQFF
TRBV7-8	TRBJ1-2	12	CASSLGDYGYTF
TRBV6-5	TRBJ2-3	15	CASSIYSGRTDTQYF
TRBV29-1	TRBJ2-5	14	CSVGSGQEEETQYF
TRBV28	TRBJ2-1	14	CASRGLATYNEQFF
TRBV19	TRBJ2-3	14	CASSRDTSTDTQYF
TRBV6-6	TRBJ2-7	13	CASTGSGVGEQYF
TRBV9	TRBJ2-7	16	CASSVEGGTGWAEQYF
TRBV11-2	TRBJ2-1	14	CASSSGQGYNEQFF
TRBV5-4	TRBJ2-7	13	CASSEKGFYEQYF
TRBV18	TRBJ2-4	16	CASSPPVGLAGGIQYF
TRBV28	TRBJ2-5	18	CASSSPSQIAGGDKTQYF
TRBV7-9	TRBJ2-1	15	CASSARDRVRYEQFF
TRBV14	TRBJ2-1	18	CASSHVIGTSGSGNEQFF
TRBV11-2	TRBJ2-1	15	CASSYIAGHYNEQFF
TRBV5-5	TRBJ2-3	14	CASSWASSTDTQYF
TRBV5-1	TRBJ2-7	18	CASSLVPLLEAPRDKQYF
TRBV6-6	TRBJ2-3	12	CASSGTGNTQYF
TRBV19	TRBJ1-2	19	CASRTSIGPETGPNYGYTF
TRBV6-5	TRBJ2-1	16	CASSYSFNRGYNEQFF
TRBV5-1	TRBJ2-7	16	CASSLGTSGEKDEQYF
TRBV28	TRBJ1-5	14	CASSLDNSNQPQHF
TRBV7-9	TRBJ2-4	11	CASSHRGIQYF
TRBV12-3/TRBV12-4	TRBJ1-1	12	CASTLGTAEAFF
TRBV19	TRBJ2-2	14	CASKGLTDTGELFF
TRBV6-2/TRBV6-3	TRBJ1-1	14	CASSFQGAWTEAFF
TRBV28	TRBJ1-1	13	CASSPGEIPEAFF
TRBV7-8	TRBJ2-1	14	CASSLGETYNEQFF
TRBV11-2	TRBJ1-2	17	CASSSLKLMNDSYGYTF
TRBV29-1	TRBJ1-2	13	CSVEGGLDYGYTF
TRBV19	TRBJ2-2	14	CASRGTEFTGELFF
TRBV4-1	TRBJ2-7	14	CASSQDQGRREQYF
TRBV4-3	TRBJ2-1	17	CASSQDSEGPIHNEQFF
TRBV10-3	TRBJ2-1	15	CATSSPGSFYNEQFF
TRBV7-8	TRBJ1-1	16	CASSLRGGFTDSEAFF
TRBV6-6	TRBJ2-1	15	CASSYSSGSYNEQFF
TRBV19	TRBJ1-5	13	CASSIRSVQPQHF
TRBV7-2	TRBJ1-2	11	CASSGQIGYTF
TRBV27	TRBJ1-1	14	CASSTYGGDTEAFF